These 9 T cell receptor beta chains were sequenced from one sample in a study of T cell responses to AZD1222 COVID-19 vaccine. Measured with immunoSEQ multiplex PCR; TCRdb has only the in-frame clones, and not every one. Among 150,000 to 200,000 clones listed, about 86% were seen once. This specimen consisted of peripheral blood, obtained on day 0 of AZD1222 vaccination. These receptors all stem from an adult in good health.

This chain connects TRBV11-2 to TRBJ2-1; TRBD2 matches at 9 bases. The germline CDR1 and CDR2 sequences are SGHAT and FQNNGV. Trimming removed 5 bases from V and 10 bases from J; junction bases left unmatched: 15. The CDR3 loop spans 16 amino acids. The CDR3 DNA reads TGTGCCAGCAGCCCCCGGGGGCGGGGGGGCCCCGGCGAGCAGTTCTTC. This encodes CASSPRGRGGPGEQFF.

The rearrangement uses TRBV7-2 and TRBJ2-7; a possible D gene is TRBD2 (5 bases). The CDR3 consists of 14 residues. Trimming shortened V by 1 base and J by 3 bases, and 10 bases separated the two germline ends. Germline V gene data show CDR1 as SGHTA and CDR2 as FQGNSA. This CDR3 is CASSLVPGFYEQYF. Here the CDR3 DNA reads TGTGCCAGCAGCTTAGTACCGGGATTCTACGAGCAGTACTTC.

The V and J genes are TRBV30 and TRBJ1-2, with D unclear. This CDR3 contains 16 residues. V lost 1 base and J 3 bases, leaving 18 bases between the germline ends. Per germline, CDR1 GTSNPN and CDR2 SVGIG (reference sequence). The CDR3 reads CAWSAWTFQTDYGYTF. The CDR3 nucleotides are TGTGCCTGGAGTGCTTGGACCTTTCAAACGGACTATGGCTACACCTTC.

For the CDR3, the DNA is TGTGCCAGCAGCTTACGTGCCGGGGCCAGCTCCTACGAGCAGTACTTC. Encoded protein: CASSLRAGASSYEQYF. The chain links TRBV7-8 to TRBJ2-7; D might be TRBD1 or TRBD2, each matching 5 bases. The germline CDR1 and CDR2 sequences are SGHVS and FQNEAQ. The CDR3 length is 16 residues. V dropped 2 bases and J dropped 0 bases, with 14 bases sitting between them. Full variable domain (missing parts from reference TRBV7-8 and TRBJ2-7): GAGVSQSPRYKVAKRGQDVALRCDPISGHVSLFWYQQALGQGPEFLTYFQNEAQLDKSGLPSDRFFAERPEGSVSTLKIQRTQQEDSAVYLCASSLRAGASSYEQYFGPGTRLTVT.

About this clone itself: Other DNA variants within this sample encode the same CDR3. The chain employs TRBV7-9 and TRBJ1-1; D call uncertain. V was cut by 5 bases and J by 5 bases, with 9 bases left in between. The germline CDR1 and CDR2 sequences are SEHNR and FQNEAQ (reference sequence). The CDR3 loop spans 12 amino acids. This chain's CDR3 is CASSLTDTEAFF. CDR3 in DNA: TGTGCCAGCAGCCTGACCGATACTGAAGCTTTCTTT.

The chain links TRBV13 to TRBJ1-1, with D possibly matching TRBD1 (5 bases). The CDR3 is 17 amino acids. The germline V and J ends were trimmed by 4 bases and 0 bases, with 18 bases remaining between them. Germline loops: CDR1 PRHDT, CDR2 FYEKMQ (reference sequence). The CDR3 DNA follows: TGTGCCAGCAGCTCCAGGGTAAATGGACTCATGAACACTGAAGCTTTCTTT. It encodes CASSSRVNGLMNTEAFF.

This clone occurred once. J is TRBJ2-5 and V is TRBV5-6; D is possibly TRBD2 (5 bases). V was pared by 3 bases and J by 4 bases, with 10 bases between. Germline V gene sequence: CDR1 SGHDT, CDR2 YYEEEE. The CDR3 covers 13 residues. CDR3 protein: CASSSLGVETQYF. CDR3 in DNA: TGTGCCAGCAGCTCTCTCGGGGTAGAGACCCAGTACTTC. Supplemented by reference TRBV5-6 and TRBJ2-5, the full variable domain reads DAGVTQSPTHLIKTRGQQVTLRCSPKSGHDTVSWYQQALGQGPQFIFQYYEEEERQRGNFPDRFSGHQFPNYSSELNVNALLLGDSALYLCASSSLGVETQYFGPGTRLLVL.

The chain links TRBV10-3 to TRBJ1-6; a possible D gene is TRBD1 (5 bases). Germline V gene sequence: CDR1 ENHRY, CDR2 SYGVKD. Trimming took off 6 bases at V and 10 bases at J, with 16 bases between the two ends. This CDR3 contains 14 residues. CDR3 protein: CAISPGVRASPLHF. The DNA of the CDR3 is TGTGCCATCAGCCCGGGGGTCAGGGCGTCACCCCTCCACTTT.

This clone turned up a few times. The chain couples TRBV3-1 (or the pseudogene TRBV3-2) to TRBJ2-3; tentative D call: TRBD1 (5 bases). V was pared by 1 base and J by 8 bases, with 13 bases between. The CDR3 runs 14 residues. The germline CDR1 and CDR2 sequences are LGHDT and YNNKEL (reference sequence). CDR3 amino acids: CASSQAWGPGTQYF. In nucleotides, the CDR3 is TGTGCCAGCAGCCAAGCGTGGGGCCCCGGTACGCAGTATTTT.